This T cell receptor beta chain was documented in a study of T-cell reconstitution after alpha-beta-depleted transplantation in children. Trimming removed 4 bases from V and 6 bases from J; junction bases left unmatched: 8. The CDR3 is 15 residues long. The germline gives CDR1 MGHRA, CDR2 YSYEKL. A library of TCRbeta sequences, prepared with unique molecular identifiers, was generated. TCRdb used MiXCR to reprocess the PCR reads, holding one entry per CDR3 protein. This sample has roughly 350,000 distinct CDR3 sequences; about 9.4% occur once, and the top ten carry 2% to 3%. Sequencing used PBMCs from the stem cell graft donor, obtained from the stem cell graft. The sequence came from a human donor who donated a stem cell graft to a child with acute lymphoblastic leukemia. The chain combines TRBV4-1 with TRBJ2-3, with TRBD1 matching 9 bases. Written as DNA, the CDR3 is TGCGCCAGCAGCCCGGGACAGGGATATTCGGATACGCAGTATTTT. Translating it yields CASSPGQGYSDTQYF.